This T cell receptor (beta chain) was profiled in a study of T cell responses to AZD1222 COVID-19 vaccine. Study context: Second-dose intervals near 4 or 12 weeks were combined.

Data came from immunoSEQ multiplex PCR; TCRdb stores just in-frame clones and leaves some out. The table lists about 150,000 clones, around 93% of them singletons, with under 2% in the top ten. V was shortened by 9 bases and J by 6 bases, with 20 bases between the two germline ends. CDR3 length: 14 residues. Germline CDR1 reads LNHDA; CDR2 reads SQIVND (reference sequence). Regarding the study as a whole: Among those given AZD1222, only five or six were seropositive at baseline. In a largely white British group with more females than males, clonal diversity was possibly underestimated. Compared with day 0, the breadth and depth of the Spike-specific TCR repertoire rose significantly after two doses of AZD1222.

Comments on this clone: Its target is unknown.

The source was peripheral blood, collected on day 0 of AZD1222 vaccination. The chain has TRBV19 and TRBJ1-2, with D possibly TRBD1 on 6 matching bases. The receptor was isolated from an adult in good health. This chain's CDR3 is CASSRGGPPNGYTF. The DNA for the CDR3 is TGTGCCAGCAGCCGGGGGGGCCCTCCGAATGGCTACACCTTC. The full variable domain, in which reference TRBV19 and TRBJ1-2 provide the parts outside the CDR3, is DGGITQSPKYLFRKEGQNVTLSCEQNLNHDAMYWYRQDPGQGLRLIYYSQIVNDFQKGDIAEGYSVSREKKESFPLTVTSAQKNPTAFYLCASSRGGPPNGYTFGSGTRLTVV.